The 16 T cell receptor beta chains reported below all come from one sample, sequenced in a study of blood T cell repertoires in COVID-19. The data were produced by immunoSEQ multiplex PCR, yet TCRdb's version contains in-frame clones alone and is incomplete. This table has 150,000 to 200,000 clones, around 87% appearing once. Sequencing was done on a sample of peripheral blood. These receptors originate from a man younger than 35 with active or convalescent COVID-19.

This sequence joins TRBV28 and TRBJ1-6; TRBD1 matches 10 bases. The CDR3 runs to 15 residues. Trimming at V came to 5 bases and at J to 6 bases, leaving 4 bases not matched to a gene. Germline V gene data show CDR1 as MDHEN and CDR2 as SYDVKM. In DNA, the CDR3 is TGTGCCAGCAGTCGTCGACAGGGGGCTAATTCACCCCTCCACTTT. Translating gives CASSRRQGANSPLHF.

This sequence joins TRBV29-1 and TRBJ1-2; a possible D gene is TRBD1 (5 bases). This CDR3 spans 14 amino acids. Trimming removed 6 bases at V and 1 base at J, with 15 bases between. The germline V gene has CDR1 SQVTM and CDR2 ANQGSEA. DNA for the CDR3: TGCAGCGTACTCCCGGCAGGGTTTAACTATGGCTACACCTTC. Translated: CSVLPAGFNYGYTF.

The V and J genes are TRBV5-4 and TRBJ1-5; TRBD1 is a possible D gene (6 bases). The germline V gene encodes CDR1 SGHNT and CDR2 YYREEE (reference sequence). The V end was cut by 0 bases, the J end by 9 bases, with 22 bases between. The CDR3 is made up of 17 amino acids. DNA of the CDR3: TGTGCCAGCAGCTTGGGGGGTGGTGGGGGCCATGGAGGGCCCCAGCATTTT. Protein sequence: CASSLGGGGGHGGPQHF.

The CDR3 sequence: CASSLSTALNTEAFF. CDR3 in DNA: TGTGCCAGCAGCTTATCAACAGCCCTGAACACTGAAGCTTTCTTT. The rearrangement uses TRBV7-6 and TRBJ1-1, with D hard to call. CDR1 is SGHVS, CDR2 FNYEAQ, per germline. The CDR3 is made up of 15 amino acids. V was cut by 2 bases and J by 0 bases, with 10 bases left in between. Full variable domain (rest looked up from reference TRBV7-6 and TRBJ1-1): GAGVSQSPRYKVTKRGQDVALRCDPISGHVSLYWYRQALGQGPEFLTYFNYEAQQDKSGLPNDRFSAERPEGSISTLTIQRTEQRDSAMYRCASSLSTALNTEAFFGQGTRLTVV.

The chain links TRBV29-1 to TRBJ2-2, with TRBD1 as a possible D gene (6 bases). Germline V lookup: CDR1 SQVTM, CDR2 ANQGSEA. The CDR3 has 20 residues. V lost 0 bases and J 1 base, leaving 24 bases between the germline ends. The CDR3 coding sequence is TGCAGCGTTGAAGATCTTCAGGGACATCGGAAGGGTGGGAACACCGGGGAGCTGTTTTTT. Protein product: CSVEDLQGHRKGGNTGELFF.

The chain combines TRBV25-1 with TRBJ2-1; 13 bases match TRBD2. The V gene's germline CDR1 is MGHDK and CDR2 SYGVNS. The CDR3 runs to 14 residues. V shed 8 bases and J 12 bases; nucleotides not matched to a gene: 10. CDR3 sequence (DNA): TGTGCCAGCGCCCCGGGACTAGCGGGGTTAGTGCAGTTCTTC. The encoded protein is CASAPGLAGLVQFF.

V and J are TRBV6-4 and TRBJ2-1; 11 bases are shared with TRBD1. CDR1 and CDR2 from the germline V gene are MRHNA and SNTAGT. V shed 0 bases and J 0 bases; nucleotides not matched to a gene: 10. The CDR3 runs 20 residues. The CDR3 DNA is TGTGCCAGCAGTGACTCGGGACAGGGGGTGGGTCCCCGCTCCTACAATGAGCAGTTCTTC. Its protein product is CASSDSGQGVGPRSYNEQFF.

The J gene is TRBJ1-5, the V gene TRBV6-5; D may be TRBD1 (6 bases). Germline CDR1 is MNHEY and CDR2 is SVGAGI. Trimming stripped 5 bases from V and 1 base from J, with 12 bases between. This CDR3 spans 15 amino acids. For the CDR3, the DNA is TGTGCCAGCAGTCCTACAGGGCAAAGCAATCAGCCCCAGCATTTT. Its translation is CASSPTGQSNQPQHF.

The rearrangement uses TRBV19 and TRBJ1-5; unclear D gene. The CDR3 runs to 15 residues. Trimming shortened V by 10 bases and J by 2 bases, and 18 bases separated the two germline ends. Germline V CDR1 and CDR2: LNHDA, SQIVND (reference sequence). The CDR3 sequence is CATSPLGVRNQPQHF. CDR3 coding DNA: TGTGCCACCTCACCCCTCGGAGTCCGCAATCAGCCCCAGCATTTT.

This clone has just a few counts. In DNA, the CDR3 is TGTGCCAGCAGTGAATGGAGGACAGGGTCTTCACCCCTCCACTTT. Encoded protein: CASSEWRTGSSPLHF. V and J are TRBV2 and TRBJ1-6, with TRBD1 matching 8 bases. CDR1 SNHLY and CDR2 FYNNEI come from the germline V gene. Trimming at V came to 2 bases and at J to 9 bases, leaving 6 bases not matched to a gene. The CDR3 spans 15 residues.

The chain combines TRBV2 with TRBJ2-7, with D perhaps TRBD1 (6 bases). CDR1 is SNHLY and CDR2 is FYNNEI in the germline V gene. Trimming removed 5 bases at V and 5 bases at J, with 16 bases between. The CDR3 is made up of 14 amino acids. CDR3 region: CASSYRVGEHEQYF. CDR3 nucleotides: TGTGCCAGCAGTTACAGGGTGGGGGAACACGAGCAGTACTTC.

The V gene is TRBV25-1, the J gene TRBJ1-2; 7 nucleotides agree with TRBD1. V lost 6 bases, J lost 5 bases, and 9 bases stayed unmatched. The germline CDR1 and CDR2 sequences are MGHDK and SYGVNS. The CDR3 totals 14 residues. The CDR3 region has the DNA TGTGCCAGCAGGGAGACAGGGTACCTTTATGGCTACACCTTC. It translates to CASRETGYLYGYTF.

The V and J genes are TRBV3-1 (or the pseudogene TRBV3-2) and TRBJ1-4; D might be TRBD1 (5 bases). Trimming removed 8 bases from V and 3 bases from J, with 16 bases in between. Germline lookup yields CDR1 LGHDT and CDR2 YNNKEL (reference sequence). The CDR3 is 15 amino acids. CDR3 amino acids: CASSTRKGANEKLFF. The CDR3 bases are TGTGCCAGCTCCACGAGGAAAGGGGCTAATGAAAAACTGTTTTTT.

The chain has TRBV3-1 (or the pseudogene TRBV3-2) and TRBJ2-7; perhaps TRBD2 as D (7 bases). Trimming shortened V by 1 base and J by 6 bases, and 13 bases separated the two germline ends. The CDR3 covers 14 residues. CDR1 is LGHDT, CDR2 YNNKEL, per germline (reference sequence). CDR3 sequence (DNA): TGTGCCAGCAGCCAAGTGGGGGGGGCCCCCGAGCAGTACTTC. This encodes CASSQVGGAPEQYF.

V gene TRBV5-5 combines with J gene TRBJ1-4, with D perhaps TRBD1 (6 bases). Germline values: CDR1 SGHKS, CDR2 YYEKEE (reference sequence). This CDR3 is built from 15 residues. V dropped 0 bases and J dropped 5 bases, with 11 bases sitting between them. The CDR3 sequence is CASSLAGDPNEKLFF. The CDR3, as DNA: TGTGCCAGCAGCTTGGCAGGGGACCCAAATGAAAAACTGTTTTTT. Filled out from reference TRBV5-5 and TRBJ1-4, the complete variable domain reads DAGVTQSPTHLIKTRGQQVTLRCSPISGHKSVSWYQQVLGQGPQFIFQYYEKEERGRGNFPDRFSARQFPNYSSELNVNALLLGDSALYLCASSLAGDPNEKLFFGSGTQLSVL.

The sample holds one count of this clone. This chain connects TRBV5-1 to TRBJ2-1; D gene unclear. Trimming shortened V by 0 bases and J by 0 bases, and 7 bases separated the two germline ends. There are 15 residues in the CDR3. The germline V gene has CDR1 SGHRS and CDR2 YFSETQ. CDR3 loop: CASSLEQSSYNEQFF. The DNA for the CDR3 is TGCGCCAGCAGCTTGGAACAGAGCTCCTACAATGAGCAGTTCTTC.